Listed below are T cell receptor beta chains from one sample, sequenced in a study of human T cells and chemical hapten exposure. MiXCR, run by TCRdb on the RACE reads, gives a single entry per CDR3 protein. Seen here are 150,000 or so distinct CDR3 sequences, about 14% observed once, and the top ten hold less than 2%. Sequenced material: whole blood, taken in connection with sensitization to the hapten diphenylcyclopropenone (DPC). These TCRs come from a woman aged 30 to 39 with alopecia areata. Some clones in this sample may be carry-over from other donors' samples. The CDR3 runs from the conserved cysteine through the conserved F or W. A D gene is named only where the DNA matches it firmly. Size is omitted from some rows. Given values are once, few, many or a class for expanded clones.

size,V,J,D,CDR3,DNA
many,TRBV3-1,TRBJ1-6,TRBD1,CASSRRPGQGTSPLHF,TGTGCCAGCAGCCGTCGACCGGGACAGGGGACTTCACCCCTCCACTTT
few,TRBV18,TRBJ1-4,TRBD1,CASSPQRGPEKLFF,TGTGCCAGCTCACCACAGAGGGGGCCTGAAAAACTGTTTTTT
-,TRBV29-1,TRBJ2-2,-,CSVGEIATHTGELFF,TGCAGCGTTGGAGAGATAGCGACACACACCGGGGAGCTGTTTTTT
few,TRBV3-1,TRBJ2-1,TRBD2,CASRGLARGDNEQFF,TGTGCCAGCAGGGGACTAGCCCGAGGGGACAATGAGCAGTTCTTC
many,TRBV12-3/TRBV12-4,TRBJ1-2,-,CASSPGEGYGYTF,TGTGCCAGCAGCCCCGGAGAGGGCTATGGCTACACCTTC
few,TRBV25-1,TRBJ2-5,TRBD1,CASSEADRGQETQYF,TGTGCCAGCAGTGAGGCCGACAGGGGGCAAGAGACCCAGTACTTC
-,TRBV29-1,TRBJ2-2,-,CSVGIRAGELFF,TGCAGCGTTGGGATTCGGGCCGGGGAGCTGTTTTTT
few,TRBV5-1,TRBJ2-7,-,CASSIGPSLGEQYF,TGCGCCAGCAGCATCGGACCGAGTTTGGGCGAGCAGTACTTC
few,TRBV27,TRBJ2-7,-,CASSLHATSRGVYEQYF,TGTGCCAGCAGTCTGCACGCTACCTCCAGGGGGGTCTACGAGCAGTACTTC
few,TRBV2,TRBJ2-1,TRBD2,CASSVLAGEYNEQFF,TGTGCCAGCTCCGTACTAGCGGGGGAGTACAATGAGCAGTTCTTC
few,TRBV5-4,TRBJ2-1,-,CASSSDWVSYNEQFF,TGTGCCAGCAGCTCGGACTGGGTCTCCTACAATGAGCAGTTCTTC
-,TRBV18,TRBJ1-5,-,CASSPPSGNQPQHF,TGTGCCAGCTCACCACCGTCCGGAAATCAGCCCCAGCATTTT
-,TRBV20-1,TRBJ1-4,TRBD1,CSARPGQGNEKLFF,TGCAGTGCTAGACCCGGACAGGGAAATGAAAAACTGTTTTTT
many,TRBV7-6,TRBJ1-1,TRBD1,CASSLAPTGGTEAFF,TGTGCCAGCAGCTTAGCCCCGACAGGGGGCACTGAAGCTTTCTTT
few,TRBV18,TRBJ2-3,-,CASSPTSGDTQYF,TGTGCCAGCTCCCCGACGAGCGGAGATACGCAGTATTTT
-,TRBV7-2,TRBJ1-6,TRBD1,CASSLSSGQGLSNSPLHF,TGTGCCAGCAGCTTAAGCTCCGGACAGGGCTTGAGTAATTCACCCCTCCACTTT
many,TRBV20-1,TRBJ1-6,-,CSAREAGPNSPLHF,TGCAGTGCTAGGGAGGCAGGGCCTAATTCACCCCTCCACTTT